This record looks at one TCR beta chain sequence and its context. This sample was taken from a study of blood T cell repertoires in COVID-19. Overall study context: Samples representing acute and convalescent COVID-19 were sourced from the United States, Italy and Spain. T cells, B-cell-depleted T cells, or PBMCs provided the cDNA or gDNA that served as material.

V dropped 5 bases and J dropped 6 bases, with 19 bases sitting between them. The length of the CDR3 is 15 residues. CDR1 is SGHAT and CDR2 is FQDESV in the germline V gene (reference sequence). Original processing methods: It was from reference gene primer amplification that nucleated cell counts were estimated. Profiled with immunoSEQ multiplex PCR; TCRdb holds only in-frame clones, not every one. The DNA was the basis for D and trimming; V, J and clone size are from that table. Of 130,000 to 150,000 clones in the sample, about 80% were seen once. The sample comprised peripheral blood. The rearrangement uses TRBV11-1 and TRBJ1-1, with D possibly being TRBD1 (6 bases). The sequence derives from a human donor in a cohort sampled during active COVID-19. The DNA of the CDR3 is TGTGCCAGCAGCCCGCAACAGGGTCGTCTAGCTGAAGCTTTCTTT. It is translated as CASSPQQGRLAEAFF.